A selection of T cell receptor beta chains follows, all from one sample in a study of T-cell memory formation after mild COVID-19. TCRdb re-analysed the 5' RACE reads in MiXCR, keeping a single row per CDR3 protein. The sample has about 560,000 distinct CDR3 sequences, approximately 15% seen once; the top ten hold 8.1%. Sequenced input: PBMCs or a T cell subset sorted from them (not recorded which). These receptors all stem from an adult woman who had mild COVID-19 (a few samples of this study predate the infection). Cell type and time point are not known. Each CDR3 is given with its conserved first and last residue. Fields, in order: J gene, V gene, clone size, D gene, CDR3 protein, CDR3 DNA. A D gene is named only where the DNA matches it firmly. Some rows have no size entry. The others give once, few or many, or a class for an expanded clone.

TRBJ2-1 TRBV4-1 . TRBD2 CASSQDGGADEQFF TGCGCCAGCAGCCAAGACGGGGGGGCCGATGAGCAGTTCTTC
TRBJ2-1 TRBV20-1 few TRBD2 CSARPGLAGNNEQFF TGCAGTGCTAGGCCCGGACTAGCGGGGAACAATGAGCAGTTCTTC
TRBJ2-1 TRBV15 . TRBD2 CATSRDPGGEWNNEQFF TGTGCCACCAGCAGAGATCCCGGGGGGGAGTGGAACAATGAGCAGTTCTTC
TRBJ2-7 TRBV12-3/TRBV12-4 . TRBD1 CASRSGQGAREQYF TGTGCCAGCAGGTCGGGACAGGGGGCGCGGGAGCAGTACTTC
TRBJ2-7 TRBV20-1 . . CSARPRPRERSYEQYF TGCAGTGCTAGACCTCGCCCCCGGGAGAGGTCCTACGAGCAGTACTTC
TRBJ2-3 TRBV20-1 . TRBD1 CSAGPGTAQYF TGCAGTGCGGGACCCGGGACAGCGCAGTATTTT
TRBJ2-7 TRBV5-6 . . CASSAAGNSYEQYF TGTGCCAGCAGCGCCGCCGGGAACTCCTACGAGCAGTACTTC
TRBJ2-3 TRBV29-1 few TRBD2 CSVAGRGTDTQYF TGCAGCGTTGCCGGGAGGGGCACAGATACGCAGTATTTT
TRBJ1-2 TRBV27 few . CASSLLSGSRYGYTF TGTGCCAGCAGTTTATTGTCAGGCTCTCGCTATGGCTACACCTTC
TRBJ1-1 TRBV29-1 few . CSSASGGYGIGMNTEAFF TGCAGCTCTGCGTCGGGGGGCTACGGCATCGGGATGAACACTGAAGCTTTCTTT
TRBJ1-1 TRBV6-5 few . CASVLGTEAFF TGTGCCAGCGTGCTGGGCACTGAAGCTTTCTTT
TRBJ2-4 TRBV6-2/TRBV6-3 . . CASSPTVNIQYF TGTGCCAGCAGCCCCACCGTGAACATTCAGTACTTC
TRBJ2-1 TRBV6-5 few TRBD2 CASTHGGGYNEQFF TGTGCCAGCACCCACGGCGGGGGATACAATGAGCAGTTCTTC
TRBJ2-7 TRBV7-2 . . CASSLIREGEQYF TGTGCCAGCAGCTTAATCCGGGAAGGGGAGCAGTACTTC
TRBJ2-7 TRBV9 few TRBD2 CASSVASGSPYEQYF TGTGCCAGCAGCGTAGCTAGCGGGAGTCCCTACGAGCAGTACTTC
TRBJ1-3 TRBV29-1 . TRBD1 CSVYRIGTGSGNTIYF TGCAGCGTTTATCGGATCGGGACAGGCTCTGGAAACACCATATATTTT
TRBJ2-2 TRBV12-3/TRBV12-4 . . CASTPDSNTGQLFF TGTGCCAGCACCCCGGACTCGAACACCGGGCAGCTGTTTTTT
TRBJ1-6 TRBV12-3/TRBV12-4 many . CASSEQGHNSPLHF TGTGCCAGCAGTGAACAGGGACATAATTCACCCCTCCACTTT
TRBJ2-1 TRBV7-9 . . CASSSLEGTNEQFF TGTGCCAGCAGCTCCTTAGAAGGGACCAATGAGCAGTTCTTC
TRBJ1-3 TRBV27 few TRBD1 CASSFTDRGSGNTIYF TGTGCCAGCAGTTTCACGGACAGGGGATCTGGAAACACCATATATTTT
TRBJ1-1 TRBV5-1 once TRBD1 CASSSQGDPEAFF TGCGCCAGCAGCTCACAGGGGGACCCTGAAGCTTTCTTT
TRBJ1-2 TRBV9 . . CASSRLGTRGYTF TGTGCCAGCAGCCGGCTCGGGACTAGAGGCTACACCTTC
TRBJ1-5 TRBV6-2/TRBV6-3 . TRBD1 CASSFLPGQGNSNQPQHF TGTGCCAGCAGTTTCCTGCCGGGACAGGGCAATAGCAATCAGCCCCAGCATTTT
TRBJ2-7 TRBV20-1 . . CSGRGHLSYEQYF TGCAGTGGCAGAGGGCACCTCTCCTACGAGCAGTACTTC
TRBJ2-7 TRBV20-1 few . CSASDYIPSYEQYF TGCAGTGCCTCTGACTATATTCCATCCTACGAGCAGTACTTC
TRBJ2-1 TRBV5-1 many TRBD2 CASSTGLAGGPVYNEQFF TGCGCCAGCAGCACCGGACTAGCGGGAGGACCAGTATACAATGAGCAGTTCTTC
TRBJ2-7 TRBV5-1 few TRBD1 CASSPGQGGHEQYF TGCGCCAGCAGCCCCGGACAGGGGGGCCACGAGCAGTACTTC
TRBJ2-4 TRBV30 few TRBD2 CAWSGSSGRRNIQYF TGTGCCTGGAGTGGGTCTAGCGGGAGAAGGAACATTCAGTACTTC
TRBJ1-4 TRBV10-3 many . CAIREDGGTNEKLFF TGTGCCATCAGGGAGGACGGTGGAACTAATGAAAAACTGTTTTTT
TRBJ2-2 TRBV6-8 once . CASSTPSASSTGELFF TGTGCCAGCAGTACCCCATCGGCTAGCAGCACCGGGGAGCTGTTTTTT
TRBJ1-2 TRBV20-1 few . CSALWRGHNYGYTF TGCAGTGCTTTGTGGAGGGGCCACAACTATGGCTACACCTTC
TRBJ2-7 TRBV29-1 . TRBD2 CSAGLAGSYEQYF TGCAGCGCTGGACTAGCGGGGTCCTACGAGCAGTACTTC
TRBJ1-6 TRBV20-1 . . CSAIGQRNSPLHF TGCAGTGCTATAGGACAGCGGAATTCACCCCTCCACTTT
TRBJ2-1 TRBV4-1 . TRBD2 CASSHQTSSNEQFF TGCGCAAGCAGCCACCAGACTAGCTCCAATGAGCAGTTCTTC
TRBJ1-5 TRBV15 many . CATSRDRDGNNQPQHF TGTGCCACCAGCAGAGATCGGGACGGCAACAATCAGCCCCAGCATTTT
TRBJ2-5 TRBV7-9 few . CASSPAGRERETQYF TGTGCCAGCAGCCCCGCCGGACGGGAGCGAGAGACCCAGTACTTC
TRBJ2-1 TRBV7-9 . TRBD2 CASGLSGIDEQFF TGTGCCAGCGGCCTTAGCGGGATCGATGAGCAGTTCTTC
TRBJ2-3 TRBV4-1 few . CASSPIGTRQTQYF TGCGCCAGCAGCCCTATCGGTACTCGCCAGACGCAGTATTTT
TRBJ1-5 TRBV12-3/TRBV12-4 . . CASSLRGAGNQPQHF TGTGCCAGCAGTTTGAGGGGGGCCGGCAATCAGCCCCAGCATTTT
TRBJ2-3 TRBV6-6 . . CASRVGPGQDTQYF TGTGCCAGCAGGGTTGGCCCTGGACAGGATACGCAGTATTTT
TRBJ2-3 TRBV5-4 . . CASSLEGGGVRADTQYF TGTGCCAGCAGCTTGGAAGGGGGCGGGGTTAGGGCAGATACGCAGTATTTT
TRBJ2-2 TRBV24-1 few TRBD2 CATSAAGPNTGELFF TGTGCCACCAGTGCAGCGGGGCCGAACACCGGGGAGCTGTTTTTT
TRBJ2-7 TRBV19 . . CASSIDMKVVEQYF TGTGCAAGTAGTATAGATATGAAGGTAGTCGAGCAGTACTTC
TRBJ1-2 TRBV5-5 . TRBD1 CASSFDRAGYTF TGTGCCAGCAGCTTTGACAGGGCCGGCTACACCTTC
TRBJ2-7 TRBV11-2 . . CASRRGPSSYEQYF TGTGCCAGCAGGCGAGGCCCGAGCTCCTACGAGCAGTACTTC
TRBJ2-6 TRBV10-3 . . CAISDPDLAANVLTF TGTGCCATCAGTGATCCAGATTTAGCGGCCAACGTCCTGACTTTC
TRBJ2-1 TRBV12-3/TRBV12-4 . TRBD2 CASSGSGASYNEQFF TGTGCCAGCAGCGGTAGCGGGGCGTCCTACAATGAGCAGTTCTTC
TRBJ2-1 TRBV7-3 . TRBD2 CASSITSGGAFEQFF TGTGCCAGCAGCATAACTAGCGGGGGGGCCTTTGAGCAGTTCTTC
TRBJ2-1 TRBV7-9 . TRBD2 CASSLWTSGNPLSSYNEQFF TGTGCCAGCAGCTTGTGGACTAGCGGGAACCCCCTGAGCTCCTACAATGAGCAGTTCTTC
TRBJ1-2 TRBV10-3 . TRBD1 CAISDSKQGYYGYTF TGTGCCATCAGTGATTCGAAACAGGGGTACTATGGCTACACCTTC
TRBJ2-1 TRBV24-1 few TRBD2 CATSGPDGRAPYNEQFF TGTGCCACCAGTGGGCCGGACGGGAGGGCGCCCTACAATGAGCAGTTCTTC
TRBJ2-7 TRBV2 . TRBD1 CASRGGTGGKQYF TGTGCCAGCAGAGGTGGGACAGGGGGAAAGCAGTACTTC
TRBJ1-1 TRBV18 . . CASSPSATTEAFF TGTGCCAGCTCACCCTCGGCCACCACTGAAGCTTTCTTT
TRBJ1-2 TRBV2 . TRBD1 CASSEKEGARGYTF TGTGCCAGCAGTGAAAAGGAGGGGGCGCGTGGCTACACCTTC
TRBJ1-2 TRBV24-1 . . CATSDDRLGPNYGYTF TGTGCCACCAGCGACGACAGACTCGGACCTAACTATGGCTACACCTTC
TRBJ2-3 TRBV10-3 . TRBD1 CAISETGTGPSTDTQYF TGTGCCATCAGTGAGACCGGGACAGGGCCTAGCACAGATACGCAGTATTTT
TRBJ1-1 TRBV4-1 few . CASSQEPRNTEAFF TGCGCCAGCAGCCAAGAGCCCAGGAACACTGAAGCTTTCTTT